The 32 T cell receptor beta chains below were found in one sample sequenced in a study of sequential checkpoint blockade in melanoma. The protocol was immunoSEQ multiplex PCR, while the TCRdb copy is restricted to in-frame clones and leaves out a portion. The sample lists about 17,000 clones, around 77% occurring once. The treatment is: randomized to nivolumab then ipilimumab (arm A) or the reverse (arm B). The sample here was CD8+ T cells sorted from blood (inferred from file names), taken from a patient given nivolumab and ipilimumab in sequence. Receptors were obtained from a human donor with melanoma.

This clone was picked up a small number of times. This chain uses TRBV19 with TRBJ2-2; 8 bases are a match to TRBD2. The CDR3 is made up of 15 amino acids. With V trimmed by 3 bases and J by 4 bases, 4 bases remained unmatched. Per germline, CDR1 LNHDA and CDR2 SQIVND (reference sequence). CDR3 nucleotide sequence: TGTGCCAGTAGTATCAGCGGGGGAGGCACCGGGGAGCTGTTTTTT. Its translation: CASSISGGGTGELFF.

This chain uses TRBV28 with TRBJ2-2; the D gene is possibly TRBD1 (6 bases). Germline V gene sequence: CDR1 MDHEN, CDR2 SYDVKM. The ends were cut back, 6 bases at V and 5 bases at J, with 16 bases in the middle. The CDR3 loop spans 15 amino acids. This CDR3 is CASSPYRVVTGELFF. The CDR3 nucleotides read TGTGCCAGCAGCCCATACAGGGTCGTAACCGGGGAGCTGTTTTTT.

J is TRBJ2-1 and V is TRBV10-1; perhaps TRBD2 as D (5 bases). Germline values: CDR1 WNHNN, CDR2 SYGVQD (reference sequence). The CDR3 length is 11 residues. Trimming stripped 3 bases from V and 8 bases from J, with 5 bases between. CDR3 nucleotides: TGCGCCAGCAGTGACGGGGATGAGCAGTTCTTC. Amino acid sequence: CASSDGDEQFF.

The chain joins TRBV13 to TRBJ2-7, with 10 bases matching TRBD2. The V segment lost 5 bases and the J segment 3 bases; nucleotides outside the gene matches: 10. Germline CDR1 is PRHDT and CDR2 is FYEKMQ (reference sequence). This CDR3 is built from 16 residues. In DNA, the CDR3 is TGTGCCAGCAGCCACATGACTAGCGGGCGAAGCTACGAGCAGTACTTC. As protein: CASSHMTSGRSYEQYF.

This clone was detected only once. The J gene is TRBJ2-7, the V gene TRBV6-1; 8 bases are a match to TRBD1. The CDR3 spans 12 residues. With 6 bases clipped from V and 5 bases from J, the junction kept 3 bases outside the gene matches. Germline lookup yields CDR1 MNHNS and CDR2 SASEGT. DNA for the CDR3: TGTGCCAGCAGGGACAGGGCCCACGAGCAGTACTTC. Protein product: CASRDRAHEQYF.

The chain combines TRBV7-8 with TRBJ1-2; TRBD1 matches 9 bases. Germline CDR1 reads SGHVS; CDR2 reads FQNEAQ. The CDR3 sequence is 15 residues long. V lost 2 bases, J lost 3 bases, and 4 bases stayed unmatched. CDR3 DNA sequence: TGTGCCAGCAGCTTAACAGGGGGCGTAGACTATGGCTACACCTTC. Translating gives CASSLTGGVDYGYTF.

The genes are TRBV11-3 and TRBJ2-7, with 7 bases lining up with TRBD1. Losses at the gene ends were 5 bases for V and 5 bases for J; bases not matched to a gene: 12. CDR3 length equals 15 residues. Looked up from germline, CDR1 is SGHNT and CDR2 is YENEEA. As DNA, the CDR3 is TGTGCCAGCAGCCACCGGAGACAGGGCGTCAACGAGCAGTACTTC. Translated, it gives CASSHRRQGVNEQYF.

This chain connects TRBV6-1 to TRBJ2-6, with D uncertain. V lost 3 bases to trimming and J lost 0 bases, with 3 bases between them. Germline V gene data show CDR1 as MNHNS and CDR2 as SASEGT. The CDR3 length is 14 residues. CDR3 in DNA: TGTGCCAGCAGTGACAACTCTGGGGCCAACGTCCTGACTTTC. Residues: CASSDNSGANVLTF.

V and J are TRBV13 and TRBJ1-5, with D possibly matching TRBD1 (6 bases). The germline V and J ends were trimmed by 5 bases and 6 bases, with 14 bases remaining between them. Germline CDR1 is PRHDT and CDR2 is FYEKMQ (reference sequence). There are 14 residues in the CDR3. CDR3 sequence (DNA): TGTGCCAGCAGCCAGGGGTACCAGGGTCAGCCCCAGCATTTT. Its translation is CASSQGYQGQPQHF.

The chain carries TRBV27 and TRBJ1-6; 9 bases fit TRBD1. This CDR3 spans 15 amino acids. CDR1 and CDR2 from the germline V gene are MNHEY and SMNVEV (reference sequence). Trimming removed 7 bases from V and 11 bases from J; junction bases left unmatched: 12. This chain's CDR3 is CASTKDRGGKPPLHF. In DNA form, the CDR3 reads TGTGCCAGCACTAAGGACAGGGGCGGCAAGCCACCCCTCCACTTT.

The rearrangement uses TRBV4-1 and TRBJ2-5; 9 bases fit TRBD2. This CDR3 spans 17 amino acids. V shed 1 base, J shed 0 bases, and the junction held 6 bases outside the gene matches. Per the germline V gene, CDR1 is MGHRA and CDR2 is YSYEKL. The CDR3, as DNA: TGCGCCAGCAGCCAAGTAGCGGGAGCGCGTTACCAAGAGACCCAGTACTTC. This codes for CASSQVAGARYQETQYF.

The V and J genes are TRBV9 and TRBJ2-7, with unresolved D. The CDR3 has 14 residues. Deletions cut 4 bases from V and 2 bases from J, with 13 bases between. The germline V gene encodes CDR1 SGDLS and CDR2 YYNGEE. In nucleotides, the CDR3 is TGTGCCAGCAGCAAAAATGAACAGACCTACGAGCAGTACTTC. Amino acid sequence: CASSKNEQTYEQYF.

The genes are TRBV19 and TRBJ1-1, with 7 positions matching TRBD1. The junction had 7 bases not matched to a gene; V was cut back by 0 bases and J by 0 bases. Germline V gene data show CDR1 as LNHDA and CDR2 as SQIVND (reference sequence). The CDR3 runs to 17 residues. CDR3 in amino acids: CASSIDLAGGMNTEAFF. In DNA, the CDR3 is TGTGCCAGTAGTATAGATTTAGCAGGGGGGATGAACACTGAAGCTTTCTTT. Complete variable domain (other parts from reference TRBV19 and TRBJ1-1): DGGITQSPKYLFRKEGQNVTLSCEQNLNHDAMYWYRQDPGQGLRLIYYSQIVNDFQKGDIAEGYSVSREKKESFPLTVTSAQKNPTAFYLCASSIDLAGGMNTEAFFGQGTRLTVV.

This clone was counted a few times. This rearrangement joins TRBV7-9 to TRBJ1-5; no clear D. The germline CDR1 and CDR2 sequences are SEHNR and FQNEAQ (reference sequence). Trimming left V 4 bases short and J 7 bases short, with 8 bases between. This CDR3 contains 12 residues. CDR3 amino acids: CASSSMEQPQHF. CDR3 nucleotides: TGTGCCAGCAGCTCCATGGAGCAGCCCCAGCATTTT.

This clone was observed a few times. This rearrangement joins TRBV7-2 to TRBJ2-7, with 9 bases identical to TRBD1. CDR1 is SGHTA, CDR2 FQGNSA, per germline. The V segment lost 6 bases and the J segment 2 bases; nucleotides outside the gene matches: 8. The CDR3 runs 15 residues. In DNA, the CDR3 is TGTGCCAGCAGTCCTAGGTGGGACAGGGCCTACGAGCAGTACTTC. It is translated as CASSPRWDRAYEQYF.

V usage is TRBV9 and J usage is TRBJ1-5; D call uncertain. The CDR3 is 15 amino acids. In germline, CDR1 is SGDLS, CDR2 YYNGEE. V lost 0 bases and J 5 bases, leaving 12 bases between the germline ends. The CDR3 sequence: CASSVAGRDDQPQHF. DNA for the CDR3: TGTGCCAGCAGCGTAGCTGGGAGGGATGATCAGCCCCAGCATTTT.

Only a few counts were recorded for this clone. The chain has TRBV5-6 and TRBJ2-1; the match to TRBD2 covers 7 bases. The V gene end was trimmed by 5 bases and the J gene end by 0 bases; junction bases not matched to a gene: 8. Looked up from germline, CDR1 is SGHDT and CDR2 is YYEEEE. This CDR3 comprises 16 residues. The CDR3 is CASRPSGASSYNEQFF. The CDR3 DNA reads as TGTGCCAGCAGACCGAGCGGGGCAAGCTCCTACAATGAGCAGTTCTTC.

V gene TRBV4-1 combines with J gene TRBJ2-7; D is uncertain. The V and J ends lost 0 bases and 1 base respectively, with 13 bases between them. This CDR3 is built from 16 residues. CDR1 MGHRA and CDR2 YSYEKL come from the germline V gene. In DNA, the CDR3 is TGCGCCAGCAGCCAAGAAGAGCCGCTCCGTTCCTACGAGCAGTACTTC. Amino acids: CASSQEEPLRSYEQYF.

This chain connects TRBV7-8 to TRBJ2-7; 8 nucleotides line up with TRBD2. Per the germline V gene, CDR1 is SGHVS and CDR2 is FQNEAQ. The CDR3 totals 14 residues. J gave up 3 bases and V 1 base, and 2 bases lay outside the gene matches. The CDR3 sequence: CASSLGTSFYEQYF. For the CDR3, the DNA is TGTGCCAGCAGCTTAGGGACTAGCTTCTACGAGCAGTACTTC.

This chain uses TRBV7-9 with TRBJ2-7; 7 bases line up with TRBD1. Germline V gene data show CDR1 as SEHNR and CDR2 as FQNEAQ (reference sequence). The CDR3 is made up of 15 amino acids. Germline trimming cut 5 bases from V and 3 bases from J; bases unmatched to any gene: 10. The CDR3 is CASSHRVQGVYEQYF. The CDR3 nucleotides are TGTGCCAGCAGCCACCGAGTGCAGGGGGTCTACGAGCAGTACTTC.

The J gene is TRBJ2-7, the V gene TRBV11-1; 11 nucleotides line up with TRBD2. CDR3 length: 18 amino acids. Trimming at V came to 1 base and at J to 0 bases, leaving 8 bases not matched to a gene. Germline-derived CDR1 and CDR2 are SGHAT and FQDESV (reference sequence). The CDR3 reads CASSLEPVTSGSSYEQYF. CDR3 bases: TGTGCCAGCAGCTTAGAGCCGGTAACTAGCGGGAGCTCCTACGAGCAGTACTTC.

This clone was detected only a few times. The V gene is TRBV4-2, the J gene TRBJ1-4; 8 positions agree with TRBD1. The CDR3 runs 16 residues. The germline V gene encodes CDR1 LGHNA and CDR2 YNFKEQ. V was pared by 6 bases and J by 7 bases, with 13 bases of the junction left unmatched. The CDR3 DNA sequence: TGTGCCAGCAGTCATCCATCGACAGGGGATCGTGAAAAACTGTTTTTT. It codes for CASSHPSTGDREKLFF.

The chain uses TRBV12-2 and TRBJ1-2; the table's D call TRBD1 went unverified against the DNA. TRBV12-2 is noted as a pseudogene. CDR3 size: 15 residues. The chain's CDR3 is CASRFAGTGVYGYTF. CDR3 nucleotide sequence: TGTGCAAGTCGCTTCGCCGGGACAGGGGTCTATGGCTACACCTTC.

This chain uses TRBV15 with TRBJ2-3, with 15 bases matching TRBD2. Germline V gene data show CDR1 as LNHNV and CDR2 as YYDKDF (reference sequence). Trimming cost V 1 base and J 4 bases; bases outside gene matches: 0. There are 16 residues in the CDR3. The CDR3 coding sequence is TGTGCCACCAGCAGAGGGACTAGCGGGGGGGCAGATACGCAGTATTTT. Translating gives CATSRGTSGGADTQYF.

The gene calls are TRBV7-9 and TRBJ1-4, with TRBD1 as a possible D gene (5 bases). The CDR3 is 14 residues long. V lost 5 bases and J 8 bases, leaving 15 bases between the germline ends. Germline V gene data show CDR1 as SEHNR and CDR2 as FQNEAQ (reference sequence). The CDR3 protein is CASSASGFDEKLFF. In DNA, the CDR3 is TGTGCCAGCAGCGCTTCAGGGTTCGACGAAAAACTGTTTTTT.

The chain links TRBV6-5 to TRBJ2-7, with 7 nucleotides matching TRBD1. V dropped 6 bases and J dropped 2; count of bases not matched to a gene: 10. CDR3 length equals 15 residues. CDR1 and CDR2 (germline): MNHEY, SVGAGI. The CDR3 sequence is CASRPDRVIPYEQYF. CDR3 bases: TGTGCCAGCAGACCTGACAGGGTAATCCCCTACGAGCAGTACTTC.

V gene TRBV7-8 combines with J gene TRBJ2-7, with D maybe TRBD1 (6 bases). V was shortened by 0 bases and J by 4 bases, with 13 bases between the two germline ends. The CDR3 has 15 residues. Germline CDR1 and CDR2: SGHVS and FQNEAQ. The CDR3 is CASSLAPTGYYEQYF. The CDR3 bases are TGTGCCAGCAGCTTAGCTCCGACAGGTTATTACGAGCAGTACTTC. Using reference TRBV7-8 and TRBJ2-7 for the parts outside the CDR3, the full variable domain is GAGVSQSPRYKVAKRGQDVALRCDPISGHVSLFWYQQALGQGPEFLTYFQNEAQLDKSGLPSDRFFAERPEGSVSTLKIQRTQQEDSAVYLCASSLAPTGYYEQYFGPGTRLTVT.

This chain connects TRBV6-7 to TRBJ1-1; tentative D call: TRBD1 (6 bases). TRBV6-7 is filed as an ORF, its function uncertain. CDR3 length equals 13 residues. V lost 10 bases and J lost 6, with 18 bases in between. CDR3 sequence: CATTTGIQAEAFF. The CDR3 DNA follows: TGTGCCACCACTACAGGGATACAGGCTGAAGCTTTCTTT.

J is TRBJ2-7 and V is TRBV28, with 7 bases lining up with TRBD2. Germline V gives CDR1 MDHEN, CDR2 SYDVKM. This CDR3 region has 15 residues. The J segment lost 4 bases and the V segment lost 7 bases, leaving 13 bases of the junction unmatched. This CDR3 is CASITPRENHYEQYF. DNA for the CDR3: TGTGCCAGCATCACCCCGCGGGAGAACCATTACGAGCAGTACTTC.

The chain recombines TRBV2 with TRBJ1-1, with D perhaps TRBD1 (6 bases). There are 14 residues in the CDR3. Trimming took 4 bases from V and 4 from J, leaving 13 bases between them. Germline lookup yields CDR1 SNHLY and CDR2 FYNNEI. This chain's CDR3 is CASSAGAGSTEAFF. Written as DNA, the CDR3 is TGTGCCAGCAGTGCAGGGGCAGGTAGCACTGAAGCTTTCTTT.

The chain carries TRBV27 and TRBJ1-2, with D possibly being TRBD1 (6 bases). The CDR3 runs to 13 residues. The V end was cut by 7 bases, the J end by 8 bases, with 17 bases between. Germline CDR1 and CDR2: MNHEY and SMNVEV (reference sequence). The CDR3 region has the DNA TGTGCCAGCATCACCTACAGGGAAGGAGGCTACACCTTC. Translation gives CASITYREGGYTF.

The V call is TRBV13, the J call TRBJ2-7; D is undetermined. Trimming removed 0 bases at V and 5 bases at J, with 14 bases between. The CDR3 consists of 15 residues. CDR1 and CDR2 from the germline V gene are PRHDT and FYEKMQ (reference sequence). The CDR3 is CASSLGQRLVDEQYF. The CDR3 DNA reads TGTGCCAGCAGCTTAGGCCAACGTCTTGTAGACGAGCAGTACTTC.